These 32 T cell receptor beta chains were all obtained from the same sample, sequenced in a study of type 1 regulatory T cells. Using its own MiXCR run on the reads, TCRdb lists one record per CDR3 protein. The sample includes some 18,000 distinct CDR3 sequences, about 9.4% of them seen just once. Input material: CD4+ T cells, either the whole sample or a sorted fraction (not recorded which). Receptors originate from a human donor in good health.

In its sample, this clonotype was seen many times. The chain links TRBV20-1 to TRBJ2-5; D may correspond to TRBD1 or TRBD2 (5 bases each). The V gene's germline CDR1 is DFQATT and CDR2 SNEGSKA (reference sequence). Trimming shortened V by 5 bases and J by 1 base, and 23 bases separated the two germline ends. The CDR3 is 17 amino acids. DNA of the CDR3: TGCAGTGCTTGGGGGAGAGCGTTGGGATCGGCCCAAGAGACCCAGTACTTC. Translating it yields CSAWGRALGSAQETQYF.

This clonotype has ten or more counts. The chain joins TRBV4-2 to TRBJ1-5, with 7 bases fitting TRBD1. Trimming removed 4 bases from V and 8 bases from J; junction bases left unmatched: 11. The CDR3 sequence is 15 residues long. Germline V gene sequence: CDR1 LGHNA, CDR2 YNFKEQ. CDR3 region: CASSLAGGFGEPQHF. The CDR3, as DNA: TGTGCCAGCAGCCTAGCAGGGGGGTTCGGGGAGCCCCAGCATTTT.

This clonotype has a count of ten or more. The rearrangement uses TRBV29-1 and TRBJ1-1, with 9 bases that match TRBD1. V dropped 6 bases and J dropped 1; count of bases not matched to a gene: 3. Germline assignment: CDR1 SQVTM and CDR2 ANQGSEA. CDR3 size: 13 residues. In DNA form, the CDR3 reads TGCAGCGTCATGACAGGGGGGAACACTGAAGCTTTCTTT. Residues: CSVMTGGNTEAFF.

This clonotype was seen repeatedly, ten times or more. The chain employs TRBV12-3 or TRBV12-4 and TRBJ2-1, with 10 bases aligning to TRBD1. Losses at the gene ends were 2 bases for V and 8 bases for J; bases not matched to a gene: 9. The CDR3 has 16 residues. The CDR3: CASSLLRTGGTDEQFF. The CDR3 DNA follows: TGTGCCAGCAGTTTACTTAGGACAGGGGGTACTGATGAGCAGTTCTTC.

This clonotype was counted many times. The chain recombines TRBV20-1 with TRBJ2-1; the D gene is possibly TRBD2 (6 bases). This CDR3 is built from 16 residues. In germline, CDR1 is DFQATT, CDR2 SNEGSKA (reference sequence). The V end was cut by 5 bases, the J end by 4 bases, with 21 bases between. In DNA form, the CDR3 reads TGCAGTGCTGCCCTTTGGGGTAGCGGACAATACAATGAGCAGTTCTTC. This codes for CSAALWGSGQYNEQFF.

This clonotype came up a few times. The chain combines TRBV14 with TRBJ2-1, with D tentatively TRBD2 (5 bases). Germline loops: CDR1 SGHDN, CDR2 FVKESK. CDR3 length: 13 residues. V was clipped by 0 bases and J by 10 bases, with 10 bases between them. DNA of the CDR3: TGTGCCAGCAGCCAAGACTATCCGGGGGAGCAGTTCTTC. It encodes CASSQDYPGEQFF.

This clonotype was seen repeatedly, ten times or more. V and J are TRBV5-1 and TRBJ2-2; D is uncertain. V shed 4 bases and J shed 6 bases, with 13 bases lying between them. The CDR3 runs to 14 residues. Germline CDR1 SGHRS, CDR2 YFSETQ. CDR3 region: CASSPTNGPGELFF. The CDR3 DNA sequence: TGCGCCAGCAGCCCAACTAATGGCCCCGGGGAGCTGTTTTTT.

This clonotype was recorded at least ten times. The CDR3 region has the DNA TGTGCCAGCCTCCCGGGGGGGTCCACTGAAGCTTTCTTT. Protein: CASLPGGSTEAFF. The J gene is TRBJ1-1, the V gene TRBV18, with D possibly TRBD1 on 5 matching bases. Germline V gives CDR1 KGHSH, CDR2 LQKENI. CDR3 length: 13 amino acids. Trimming shortened V by 8 bases and J by 4 bases, and 14 bases separated the two germline ends.

As concerns this clonotype: Possible read error: a much larger clone is one base away. The chain couples TRBV7-9 to TRBJ1-5; D call uncertain. Trimming removed 3 bases at V and 3 bases at J, with 9 bases between. This CDR3 spans 14 amino acids. Germline V CDR1 and CDR2: SEHNR, FQNEAQ (reference sequence). The CDR3 loop is CASSFGRDNQPQHF. CDR3 nucleotide sequence: TGTGCCAGCAGCTTTGGACGGGACAATCAGCCCCAGCATTTT. The full variable domain, completed using reference TRBV7-9 and TRBJ1-5, is DTGVSQNPRHKITKRGQNVTFRCDPISEHNRLYWYRQTLGQGPEFLTYFQNEAQLEKSRLLSDRFSAERPKGSFSTLEIQRTEQGDSAMYLCASSFGRDNQPQHFGDGTRLSIL.

This clonotype was found once. CDR3: CASSLKFTSGSGVSYEQYF. CDR3 DNA sequence: TGTGCCAGCAGCCTCAAATTCACTAGCGGGAGTGGGGTTTCCTACGAGCAGTACTTC. The chain is built from TRBV7-2 and TRBJ2-7, with TRBD2 matching 11 bases. From germline, CDR1 is SGHTA and CDR2 FQGNSA. The CDR3 is 19 residues long. J gave up 1 base and V 5 bases, and 16 bases lay outside the gene matches. Filled out from reference TRBV7-2 and TRBJ2-7, the complete variable domain reads GAGVSQSPSNKVTEKGKDVELRCDPISGHTALYWYRQSLGQGLEFLIYFQGNSAPDKSGLPSDRFSAERTGGSVSTLTIQRTQQEDSAVYLCASSLKFTSGSGVSYEQYFGPGTRLTVT.

The chain has TRBV7-9 and TRBJ2-2; TRBD2 agrees at 10 bases. V lost 2 bases, J lost 3 bases, and 3 bases stayed unmatched. This CDR3 comprises 16 residues. Germline V gene sequence: CDR1 SEHNR, CDR2 FQNEAQ (reference sequence). DNA of the CDR3: TGTGCCAGCAGCTTATGGCTAGCGGGAGACACCGGGGAGCTGTTTTTT. Its protein is CASSLWLAGDTGELFF. The full variable domain, its missing parts supplied by reference TRBV7-9 and TRBJ2-2, is DTGVSQNPRHKITKRGQNVTFRCDPISEHNRLYWYRQTLGQGPEFLTYFQNEAQLEKSRLLSDRFSAERPKGSFSTLEIQRTEQGDSAMYLCASSLWLAGDTGELFFGEGSRLTVL.

Many counts were recorded for this clonotype. The chain recombines TRBV29-1 with TRBJ2-7, with D perhaps matching TRBD1 (6 bases). The CDR3 runs to 14 residues. CDR1 is SQVTM, CDR2 ANQGSEA, per germline. The V end was cut by 4 bases, the J end by 2 bases, with 15 bases between. The DNA of the CDR3 is TGCAGCGTTGGAACGTCCCAGGGGACCTACGAGCAGTACTTC. Residues: CSVGTSQGTYEQYF.

This clonotype was observed a few times. The J gene is TRBJ2-3, the V gene TRBV12-3 or TRBV12-4; D call uncertain. V lost 5 bases, J lost 6 bases, and 12 bases lay in between. The CDR3 extends over 13 amino acids. This CDR3 is CASSPQDGDTQYF. The CDR3 DNA sequence: TGTGCCAGCAGTCCACAAGACGGGGATACGCAGTATTTT.

This clonotype is labeled medium-sized. The rearrangement uses TRBV12-3 or TRBV12-4 and TRBJ2-7; a possible D gene is TRBD1 (6 bases). This CDR3 has 14 amino acids. Trimming left V 6 bases short and J 3 bases short, with 15 bases between. The CDR3 is CASRGRLGGYEQYF. CDR3 coding DNA: TGTGCCAGCAGGGGACGCCTAGGGGGCTACGAGCAGTACTTC.

By share, this clonotype counts as medium-sized. The rearrangement links TRBV12-3 or TRBV12-4 to TRBJ1-5, with a possible D match to TRBD1 (5 bases). V gave up 5 bases and J gave up 3 bases, with 14 bases separating them. The CDR3 totals 15 residues. The CDR3 here is CASSPGTGDNQPQHF. Here the CDR3 DNA reads TGTGCCAGCAGTCCCGGGACGGGAGACAATCAGCCCCAGCATTTT.

This clonotype was counted ten times or more. V and J are TRBV7-2 and TRBJ2-3; 7 nucleotides match TRBD1. Trimming at V came to 4 bases and at J to 2 bases, leaving 9 bases not matched to a gene. Germline V gene data show CDR1 as SGHTA and CDR2 as FQGNSA. The length of the CDR3 is 16 residues. The DNA for the CDR3 is TGTGCCAGCAGCTCCAATCCCGGGACAGTCACAGATACGCAGTATTTT. Protein sequence: CASSSNPGTVTDTQYF.

The chain couples TRBV4-3 to TRBJ1-1, with 7 bases that match TRBD1. The CDR3 length is 12 residues. From germline, CDR1 is LGHNA and CDR2 YSLEER. J lost 12 bases, V lost 1 base, and 5 bases had no gene match. The CDR3 coding sequence is TGCGCCAGCAGCCAAGTAACAGGGGTGTCTTTCTTT. Its translation: CASSQVTGVSFF.

The table lists this clonotype with a count of one. The chain couples TRBV7-2 to TRBJ2-3, with 7 bases that match TRBD2. The CDR3 totals 17 residues. Losses at the gene ends were 1 base for V and 0 bases for J; bases not matched to a gene: 7. Germline lookup yields CDR1 SGHTA and CDR2 FQGNSA. This CDR3 reads CASSLVGSSGSTDTQYF. CDR3 DNA sequence: TGTGCCAGCAGCTTAGTGGGTTCTAGCGGTAGCACAGATACGCAGTATTTT.

This clonotype came up a few times. The rearrangement uses TRBV5-1 and TRBJ2-7; the D is unclear. The CDR3 has 14 residues. CDR1 and CDR2 (germline): SGHRS, YFSETQ. V lost 0 bases and J lost 0, with 7 bases in between. The DNA for the CDR3 is TGCGCCAGCAGCTTGGATTCTAACTCCTACGAGCAGTACTTC. Amino acids: CASSLDSNSYEQYF. Complete variable domain (other parts from reference TRBV5-1 and TRBJ2-7): KAGVTQTPRYLIKTRGQQVTLSCSPISGHRSVSWYQQTPGQGLQFLFEYFSETQRNKGNFPGRFSGRQFSNSRSEMNVSTLELGDSALYLCASSLDSNSYEQYFGPGTRLTVT.

This clonotype qualifies as medium-sized. The chain combines TRBV6-1 with TRBJ2-7; 7 bases agree with TRBD1. This CDR3 contains 14 residues. Per the germline V gene, CDR1 is MNHNS and CDR2 is SASEGT. Trimming at V came to 4 bases and at J to 1 base, leaving 4 bases not matched to a gene. The CDR3 reads CASSADRVSYEQYF. CDR3 in DNA: TGTGCCAGCAGTGCAGACAGGGTTTCCTACGAGCAGTACTTC.

This clonotype showed up just a few times. The rearrangement joins TRBV5-4 to TRBJ1-2; D remains ambiguous. Per the germline V gene, CDR1 is SGHNT and CDR2 is YYREEE (reference sequence). Trimming stripped 0 bases from V and 6 bases from J, with 9 bases between. This CDR3 has 13 residues. The CDR3 loop is CASSLDGVHGYTF. The CDR3 nucleotides read TGTGCCAGCAGCTTGGACGGGGTACATGGCTACACCTTC.

This clonotype has more than one count but fewer than ten. The chain carries TRBV12-3 or TRBV12-4 and TRBJ2-3; 8 bases agree with TRBD2. This CDR3 has 15 residues. V trimming: 5 bases; J trimming: 0 bases; junction bases outside the gene matches: 4. The CDR3 region is CASSTSGSSTDTQYF. CDR3 in DNA: TGTGCCAGCAGTACTAGCGGCTCTAGCACAGATACGCAGTATTTT.

The chain combines TRBV24-1 with TRBJ2-5; possibly TRBD1 for D (5 bases). The CDR3 length is 17 residues. Trimming cost V 1 base and J 4 bases, with 18 bases left between them. Germline V gives CDR1 KGHDR, CDR2 SFDVKD. CDR3 DNA: TGTGCCACCAGTGATTTCAGGGCAGAAACAAGGGGAGAGACCCAGTACTTC. Translation gives CATSDFRAETRGETQYF.

This clonotype was detected a few times. This chain links TRBV6-1 with TRBJ1-4; the match to TRBD1 covers 10 bases. CDR3 length: 16 residues. Germline V CDR1 and CDR2: MNHNS, SASEGT. J was trimmed by 4 bases and V by 6 bases; bases with no gene match: 8. The CDR3 DNA follows: TGTGCCAGCAGAACCGGGACAGGGGTAGATAATGAAAAACTGTTTTTT. Translating it yields CASRTGTGVDNEKLFF.

The chain joins TRBV27 to TRBJ2-5; the D is unclear. Germline lookup yields CDR1 MNHEY and CDR2 SMNVEV (reference sequence). Trimming shortened V by 3 bases and J by 6 bases, and 11 bases separated the two germline ends. The CDR3 covers 13 residues. CDR3 DNA: TGTGCCAGCAGTTTGTGGGGTGAGCAGACCCAGTACTTC. Its protein product is CASSLWGEQTQYF.

At least ten counts were recorded for this clonotype. The chain links TRBV5-5 to TRBJ1-2; TRBD1 might be the D (6 bases). Germline CDR1 is SGHKS and CDR2 is YYEKEE (reference sequence). There are 15 residues in the CDR3. The V and J ends lost 6 bases and 7 bases respectively, with 22 bases between them. CDR3 amino acids: CASTKETNRDGGYTF. CDR3 sequence (DNA): TGTGCCAGCACCAAAGAAACAAACAGGGACGGTGGCTACACCTTC.

This clonotype was seen ten or more times. This chain joins TRBV7-2 and TRBJ2-5; the D gene could be TRBD1 or TRBD2 (5 bases each). The V end was cut by 2 bases, the J end by 4 bases, with 17 bases between. The germline V gene encodes CDR1 SGHTA and CDR2 FQGNSA. This CDR3 has 16 residues. CDR3: CASSLKGRGVGETQYF. The CDR3 bases are TGTGCCAGCAGCTTAAAGGGGCGAGGGGTGGGAGAGACCCAGTACTTC.

This clonotype has at least ten counts. The chain links TRBV12-3 or TRBV12-4 to TRBJ2-1, with a tentative D call TRBD2 (5 bases). Trimming cost V 3 bases and J 10 bases, with 16 bases left between them. This CDR3 has 14 residues. CDR3 protein: CASSFEGRPGEQFF. The CDR3 DNA is TGTGCCAGCAGTTTTGAAGGCAGGCCGGGAGAGCAGTTCTTC.

Sample share makes this clonotype medium-sized (0.01 to 0.1%). V and J are TRBV20-1 and TRBJ1-5; 7 nucleotides align to TRBD1. The V and J ends lost 2 bases and 1 base, in that order; junction bases with no gene match: 5. This CDR3 has 15 residues. Germline loops: CDR1 DFQATT, CDR2 SNEGSKA (reference sequence). Written as DNA, the CDR3 is TGCAGTGCTAGAAGAGGGGGCATAAGCAATCAGCCCCAGCATTTT. Residues: CSARRGGISNQPQHF.

This clonotype was counted many times. The chain couples TRBV4-3 to TRBJ2-6, with D hard to call. This CDR3 comprises 15 residues. V was trimmed by 1 base and J by 0 bases, leaving 4 bases between them. Germline V gene sequence: CDR1 LGHNA, CDR2 YSLEER. Here the CDR3 reads CASSQVSSGANVLTF. DNA of the CDR3: TGCGCCAGCAGCCAAGTAAGCTCTGGGGCCAACGTCCTGACTTTC.

Notes on this clonotype: A read error is possible here, since a much larger clone lies one base away. This chain uses TRBV6-2 or TRBV6-3 with TRBJ2-7; 10 bases agree with TRBD2. The V gene end was trimmed by 4 bases and the J gene end by 6 bases; junction bases not matched to a gene: 6. Germline CDR1 reads MNHEY; CDR2 reads SVGEGT. This CDR3 has 14 residues. The CDR3 nucleotides read TGTGCCAGCAGTTCTAGCGGGGGTTCTCCCGAGCAGTACTTC. As protein: CASSSSGGSPEQYF.

This clonotype was found many times. The CDR3 sequence: CATSSSGSGEQYF. The CDR3 DNA is TGTGCCACCAGTTCTAGCGGGAGTGGTGAGCAGTACTTC. The chain couples TRBV24-1 to TRBJ2-7; 10 bases are shared with TRBD2. The CDR3 spans 13 residues. CDR1 and CDR2 from the germline V gene are KGHDR and SFDVKD. Losses at the gene ends were 6 bases for V and 7 bases for J; bases not matched to a gene: 5.